The entry that follows covers one T cell receptor beta chain sequence. Its antigen remains unidentified. The source of the sample is a study of T cell responses to AZD1222 COVID-19 vaccine. Germline CDR1 is SGHDT and CDR2 is YYEEEE. The CDR3 sequence is 17 residues long. The V end lost 6 bases, the J end lost 0 bases, and 18 bases lay between the germline ends. Study-wide points: The donor group comprised mostly white British people and more females; the analysis possibly underestimated clonal diversity. Nearly half of unique spike-specific TCRs reportedly avoided B.1.351 and B.1.1.7 mutated regions.

Profiling relied on immunoSEQ multiplex PCR, and the TCRdb table lists in-frame clones only, not all of them. The table lists 140,000 to 150,000 clones, about 92% of them singletons. The TCR was taken from an adult in good health. The genes are TRBV5-6 and TRBJ2-2; no definite D call. The sequenced sample was peripheral blood, obtained on day 0 of AZD1222 vaccination. The CDR3 bases are TGTGCCAGCACCCTGGTCGGCGGTCCCTCGAACACCGGGGAGCTGTTTTTT. This codes for CASTLVGGPSNTGELFF. Supplemented by reference TRBV5-6 and TRBJ2-2, the full variable domain reads DAGVTQSPTHLIKTRGQQVTLRCSPKSGHDTVSWYQQALGQGPQFIFQYYEEEERQRGNFPDRFSGHQFPNYSSELNVNALLLGDSALYLCASTLVGGPSNTGELFFGEGSRLTVL.